The 19 T cell receptor beta chains given below trace back to one sample, sequenced in a study of tumor and adjacent non-tumor tissue in lung cancer. A modified ARM-PCR protocol with three rounds of nested PCR amplified TCRbeta. TCRdb fed the multiplex PCR reads into MiXCR, producing one record per CDR3 protein. This sample has 120,000 or so distinct CDR3 sequences, with approximately 80% found just once. This sample's RNA came from whole unsorted tissue. Sequenced: lung tumor tissue. The receptors were gathered from a man between 65 and 85 years old with non-small cell lung cancer.

About this clonotype: The junction differs from germline at one of its ends, possibly a read error. The J gene is TRBJ2-7, the V gene TRBV11-2; possible D gene TRBD1, 5 bases. CDR1 is SGHAT, CDR2 FQNNGV, per germline. The length of the CDR3 is 15 residues. DNA for the CDR3: TGTGCCATCAGCTTAGAGCCTATGGGGCCCTACGAGCAGTACTTC. Translated, it gives CAISLEPMGPYEQYF.

As regards this clonotype: Its ends do not fully match the called genes, so a read error is possible. The CDR3 coding sequence is TGTGCCATAAGTGGGGGAGTCCGAAGGCCCTACGAGCAGTACTTC. Encoded protein: CAISGGVRRPYEQYF. This chain links TRBV10-3 with TRBJ2-7, with D perhaps assigned TRBD1 or TRBD2 (5 bases each). The CDR3 spans 15 residues. Germline assignment: CDR1 ENHRY and CDR2 SYGVKD.

Remarks on this clonotype: This may be a read error: a much more frequent sequence differs by one nucleotide. The rearrangement joins TRBV5-1 to TRBJ2-6; D perhaps matches TRBD1 (5 bases). This CDR3 has 12 amino acids. Germline-derived CDR1 and CDR2 are SGHRS and YFSETQ. The CDR3 DNA sequence: TGCGCCAGCAGCTCTGGGGCCAACGTCCTGATTTTC. Its protein product is CASSSGANVLIF.

The chain is built from TRBV7-9 and TRBJ2-7; possibly TRBD1 for D (5 bases). V gave up 2 bases and J gave up 2 bases, with 16 bases separating them. Germline V gene sequence: CDR1 SEHNR, CDR2 FQNEAQ (reference sequence). This CDR3 has 16 residues. The chain's CDR3 is CASSLIQASGPYEQYF. The CDR3 coding sequence is TGTGCCAGCAGCTTAATACAGGCCTCTGGCCCCTACGAGCAGTACTTC. Looking up the rest from reference TRBV7-9 and TRBJ2-7 gives the full variable domain: DTGVSQNPRHKITKRGQNVTFRCDPISEHNRLYWYRQTLGQGPEFLTYFQNEAQLEKSRLLSDRFSAERPKGSFSTLEIQRTEQGDSAMYLCASSLIQASGPYEQYFGPGTRLTVT.

For this clonotype: A junction boundary mismatches the germline segment, possibly from a read error. The V and J genes are TRBV6-1 and TRBJ1-1, with D hard to call. From germline, CDR1 is MNHNS and CDR2 SASEGT. This CDR3 has 14 residues. CDR3 amino acids: CAGTEDRRHTEALF. The CDR3 region has the DNA TGTGCCGGTACCGAAGATCGGCGGCACACTGAAGCTCTCTTT.

J is TRBJ1-2 and V is TRBV6-6, with 9 bases lining up with TRBD1. V gave up 6 bases and J gave up 6 bases; unmatched junction bases: 11. Germline V gene lookup returns CDR1 MNHNY and CDR2 SVGAGI (reference sequence). CDR3 length equals 15 residues. CDR3 in DNA: TGTGCCAGCAGCCACACAGGGGGCCAGAGCAATGGCTACACCTTC. Its protein is CASSHTGGQSNGYTF.

The gene calls are TRBV6-6 and TRBJ1-5; D might be TRBD1 (5 bases). Between the trimmed V and J ends, which lost 2 bases and 9 bases, there was a span of 17 bases. From germline, CDR1 is MNHNY and CDR2 SVGAGI (reference sequence). The CDR3 has 15 residues. The CDR3, as DNA: TGTGCCAGCAGTTACCACCGGGACTGGGATCTGCCCCAGCATTTT. The encoded protein is CASSYHRDWDLPQHF.

A note on this clonotype: The germline gene is not matched at one end of the junction; a read error may be the cause. The chain carries TRBV6-5 and TRBJ2-7, with unresolved D. There are 13 residues in the CDR3. The germline V gene has CDR1 MNHEY and CDR2 SVGAGI. The CDR3 DNA is TGTGCAAGCAGTTACGACGGATACTACGACCAGTACTTC. Translated: CASSYDGYYDQYF.

There are a few counts of this clonotype. This chain connects TRBV7-9 to TRBJ1-2, with 7 bases lining up with TRBD1. J gave up 3 bases and V 7 bases, and 8 bases lay outside the gene matches. This CDR3 has 14 amino acids. The germline CDR1 and CDR2 sequences are SEHNR and FQNEAQ (reference sequence). The CDR3 is CASTLLGTDYGYTF. Here the CDR3 DNA reads TGTGCCAGCACTCTGCTTGGGACAGACTATGGCTACACCTTC.

V is TRBV2 and J is TRBJ1-1; maybe TRBD1 (5 bases). Trimming took off 7 bases at V and 5 bases at J, with 17 bases between the two ends. CDR3 size: 14 residues. The germline V gene encodes CDR1 SNHLY and CDR2 FYNNEI. CDR3 loop: CASIGVAGKTEAFF. The CDR3 DNA is TGTGCCAGCATCGGAGTGGCAGGGAAGACTGAAGCTTTCTTT.

Remarks on this clonotype: At one boundary the junction diverges from the germline segment, which might be a read error. The V call is TRBV6-1, the J call TRBJ1-5, with D perhaps matching TRBD1 (5 bases). Looked up from germline, CDR1 is MNHNS and CDR2 is SASEGT. The CDR3 length is 16 residues. Written as DNA, the CDR3 is TGTGCCAGCTGTGAAGGTAGAGGGACCGTAAATCAGCCCAAGCATTTT. It codes for CASCEGRGTVNQPKHF.

About this clonotype itself: No conserved phenylalanine or tryptophan is present at the end of the CDR3, so a read error is the likely explanation. V usage is TRBV11-3 and J usage is TRBJ1-2; TRBD1 is a possible D gene (6 bases). This CDR3 is 13 amino acids long. The germline V gene has CDR1 SGHNT and CDR2 YENEEA. CDR3: CATSRSGVRGYTL. CDR3 DNA sequence: TGTGCCACCAGCCGATCAGGGGTACGTGGCTACACCTTG.

Of note for this clonotype: Its ends do not fully match the called genes, so a read error is possible. This rearrangement joins TRBV15 to TRBJ2-1; D is undetermined. The CDR3 has 14 amino acids. Germline V gives CDR1 LNHNV, CDR2 YYDKDF (reference sequence). The CDR3 nucleotides are TGTGCCACGAGCAAAGATCCACGATACAATGAGCAGTTCTTC. Its translation: CATSKDPRYNEQFF.

The CDR3 protein is CSVRDVTYKQYF. CDR3 nucleotide sequence: TGCAGCGTGAGGGACGTCACGTATAAGCAGTACTTC. The chain joins TRBV29-1 to TRBJ2-7; tentatively, D is TRBD1 or TRBD2 (5 bases each). The V gene lost 6 bases and the J gene lost 8 bases, with 17 bases spanning the gap. Germline V gene lookup returns CDR1 SQVTM and CDR2 ANQGSEA. This CDR3 has 12 residues.

Notes on this clonotype: This could be a read error, since a much larger clone is one nucleotide away. The chain links TRBV20-1 to TRBJ2-3, with D maybe TRBD2 (5 bases). Germline values: CDR1 DFQATT, CDR2 SNEGSKA (reference sequence). The CDR3 length is 11 residues. The CDR3 bases are TGCACTGCTAGCCCCTCTGATACGCAGTATTTT. Translated, it gives CTASPSDTQYF.

As regards this clonotype: At one end, the junction sequence differs from germline, possibly due to a read error. This chain uses TRBV29-1 with TRBJ2-3, with D perhaps TRBD1 (7 bases). The CDR3 runs 17 residues. Germline loops: CDR1 SQVTM, CDR2 ANQGSEA. CDR3 loop: CSLLPYVTGWDSYTQYF. CDR3 nucleotide sequence: TGCAGCTTACTCCCATATGTGACAGGGTGGGACTCATATACACAGTATTTT.

Comments on this clonotype: In this CDR3 the conserved last residue, phenylalanine or tryptophan, is missing, so a read error is likely. This rearrangement joins TRBV11-3 to TRBJ1-2; 7 bases map to TRBD1. After removal of 5 bases from V and 7 bases from J, the junction contained 13 bases not matched to a gene. Germline V lookup: CDR1 SGHNT, CDR2 YENEEA. The length of the CDR3 is 15 residues. Here the CDR3 reads CASSLIKGAETGYTV. The CDR3 DNA follows: TGTGCCAGCAGCCTAATTAAGGGGGCTGAGACTGGCTACACCGTC.

Note on this clonotype: A junction end diverges from the germline sequence, so it may reflect a read error. This chain links TRBV28 with TRBJ2-3; 11 bases line up with TRBD2. This CDR3 is 14 amino acids long. CDR1 is MDHEN, CDR2 SYDVKM, per germline. In DNA, the CDR3 is TGTACCAGCAGTTTATCCCTAGCGGGGGGAGAAAAGTATTTT. Residues: CTSSLSLAGGEKYF.

V is TRBV7-2 and J is TRBJ1-4, with TRBD1 as a possible D gene (6 bases). V gave up 1 base and J gave up 10 bases, with 10 bases separating them. Germline V gene sequence: CDR1 SGHTA, CDR2 FQGNSA. The CDR3 totals 13 residues. CDR3 coding DNA: TGTGCCAGCAGCTTAGGACAGGTTTCAAAACTGTTTTTT. Residues: CASSLGQVSKLFF.